Each of the 32 T cell receptor beta chains below was sequenced from the same sample in a study of T cell responses to AZD1222 COVID-19 vaccine. The protocol was immunoSEQ multiplex PCR, while the TCRdb copy is restricted to in-frame clones and leaves out a portion. The data contain almost 70,000 clones, 75% to 85% of them singletons. The specimen was peripheral blood, collected 28 days after the second AZD1222 dose. All receptors come from an adult who received the AZD1222 COVID-19 vaccine.

The chain recombines TRBV2 with TRBJ1-5, with no clear D. V was cut by 3 bases and J by 4 bases, with 7 bases left in between. The CDR3 is 13 residues long. Germline assignment: CDR1 SNHLY and CDR2 FYNNEI. In DNA, the CDR3 is TGTGCCAGCAGTGATCGAGGGAATCAGCCCCAGCATTTT. Translated, it gives CASSDRGNQPQHF.

J is TRBJ1-2 and V is TRBV7-9; 7 bases line up with TRBD1. This CDR3 is 17 amino acids long. The V gene's germline CDR1 is SEHNR and CDR2 FQNEAQ (reference sequence). V lost 4 bases and J lost 0; bases outside the gene matches: 11. The CDR3 reads CASSSRERDSSNYGYTF. DNA for the CDR3: TGTGCCAGCAGCTCCCGAGAGAGGGACAGTTCTAACTATGGCTACACCTTC.

The chain links TRBV3-1 (or the pseudogene TRBV3-2) to TRBJ1-6; TRBD1 matches at 9 bases. This CDR3 is built from 17 residues. Germline CDR1 LGHDT, CDR2 YNNKEL (reference sequence). The ends lost 0 bases at V and 8 bases at J; junction bases unmatched: 8. For the CDR3, the DNA is TGTGCCAGCAGCCAAGAGGGTTCGGGACAGGGCTATTCACCCCTCCACTTT. It yields the protein CASSQEGSGQGYSPLHF.

This clone was recorded a few times. The chain carries TRBV6-1 and TRBJ2-7; D is uncertain. Trimming took off 0 bases at V and 0 bases at J, with 12 bases between the two ends. Germline V lookup: CDR1 MNHNS, CDR2 SASEGT. This CDR3 is built from 16 residues. The CDR3 sequence: CASSEATDTISYEQYF. DNA of the CDR3: TGTGCCAGCAGTGAAGCTACCGACACCATCTCCTACGAGCAGTACTTC.

The V and J genes are TRBV6-5 and TRBJ2-5, with 12 bases lining up with TRBD2. Looked up from germline, CDR1 is MNHEY and CDR2 is SVGAGI. The CDR3 has 16 amino acids. The V gene end was trimmed by 0 bases and the J gene end by 7 bases; junction bases not matched to a gene: 6. The CDR3 sequence: CASSYSLAGGQVTQYF. The CDR3 DNA sequence: TGTGCCAGCAGTTACTCGCTAGCGGGGGGGCAGGTGACCCAGTACTTC.

This clone is a singleton in its sample. The CDR3 DNA reads as TGCGCCAGCAGCTTAACAGGGAGGAACACTGAAGCTTTCTTT. Translation: CASSLTGRNTEAFF. The V and J genes are TRBV5-1 and TRBJ1-1; TRBD1 is a possible D gene (6 bases). Germline assignment: CDR1 SGHRS and CDR2 YFSETQ. CDR3 length: 14 residues. Trimming cost V 2 bases and J 1 base, with 9 bases left between them.

The chain joins TRBV4-1 to TRBJ1-4, with D hard to call. The CDR3 loop spans 15 amino acids. V shed 1 base and J shed 8 bases, with 14 bases lying between them. Looked up from germline, CDR1 is MGHRA and CDR2 is YSYEKL. CDR3 protein: CASSQVGTIGEKLFF. In DNA form, the CDR3 reads TGCGCCAGCAGCCAAGTAGGCACGATCGGCGAAAAACTGTTTTTT.

This chain joins TRBV5-1 and TRBJ1-3, with a possible D match to TRBD1 (5 bases). This CDR3 region has 15 residues. Per germline, CDR1 SGHRS and CDR2 YFSETQ. The V end lost 2 bases, the J end lost 4 bases, and 13 bases lay between the germline ends. The CDR3 spells CASSLEQARGNTIYF. In DNA, the CDR3 is TGCGCCAGCAGCTTAGAACAGGCCAGAGGAAACACCATATATTTT.

The chain employs TRBV4-1 and TRBJ1-3; D might be TRBD1 (5 bases). Germline-derived CDR1 and CDR2 are MGHRA and YSYEKL. The CDR3 has 18 residues. Trimming removed 2 bases from V and 0 bases from J, with 17 bases in between. CDR3 protein: CASSQTGTGFLSGNTIYF. CDR3 nucleotides: TGCGCCAGCAGCCAAACCGGGACCGGCTTCCTCTCTGGAAACACCATATATTTT.

This clone was seen more than once but under ten times. The rearrangement links TRBV6-6 to TRBJ1-5; tentatively, D is TRBD1 (6 bases). The CDR3 spans 14 residues. Germline CDR1 MNHNY, CDR2 SVGAGI (reference sequence). V lost 0 bases and J 11 bases, leaving 14 bases between the germline ends. Written as DNA, the CDR3 is TGTGCCAGCAGTTACTCGAAGGGTCCAGGGGCCCAGCATTTT. Translation: CASSYSKGPGAQHF.

The chain employs TRBV5-1 and TRBJ1-5; D might be TRBD1 (5 bases). The CDR3 consists of 14 residues. CDR1 and CDR2 (germline): SGHRS, YFSETQ. V was trimmed by 0 bases and J by 7 bases, leaving 11 bases between them. The CDR3 nucleotides are TGCGCCAGCAGCTTGGGCGAGGGGATACAGCCCCAGCATTTT. This translates into CASSLGEGIQPQHF.

CDR3 loop: CASSPRGVGYGYTF. Here the CDR3 DNA reads TGTGCCAGCAGTCCCCGGGGGGTCGGCTATGGCTACACCTTC. This chain uses TRBV27 with TRBJ1-2; TRBD1 is a possible D gene (5 bases). The CDR3 extends over 14 amino acids. The V gene's germline CDR1 is MNHEY and CDR2 SMNVEV (reference sequence). The V and J ends lost 5 bases and 4 bases respectively, with 14 bases between them.

This clone turned up a few times. The chain links TRBV9 to TRBJ2-3; D unclear. This CDR3 is built from 12 residues. V gave up 3 bases and J gave up 6 bases, with 8 bases separating them. Per germline, CDR1 SGDLS and CDR2 YYNGEE. In DNA form, the CDR3 reads TGTGCCAGCAGCGAGGACCTGGATACGCAGTATTTT. It codes for CASSEDLDTQYF.

The CDR3 reads CASSSPAGRTDTQYF. The CDR3 nucleotides read TGTGCCAGTAGTAGTCCAGCGGGGCGCACAGATACGCAGTATTTT. V gene TRBV19 combines with J gene TRBJ2-3; 7 bases are a match to TRBD2. Germline values: CDR1 LNHDA, CDR2 SQIVND (reference sequence). CDR3 size: 15 residues. With 4 bases clipped from V and 1 base from J, the junction kept 5 bases outside the gene matches.

The V gene is TRBV28, the J gene TRBJ1-2, with 7 bases fitting TRBD1. With 7 bases clipped from V and 4 bases from J, the junction kept 9 bases outside the gene matches. This CDR3 comprises 14 residues. Germline V lookup: CDR1 MDHEN, CDR2 SYDVKM. The CDR3 nucleotides are TGTGCCAGCACCCAACAGGGGACCGGCTATGGCTACACCTTC. It codes for CASTQQGTGYGYTF.

The rearrangement uses TRBV2 and TRBJ2-7; D tentatively fits TRBD1 or TRBD2 (5 bases each). Trimming took 3 bases from V and 3 from J, leaving 9 bases between them. CDR1 is SNHLY and CDR2 is FYNNEI in the germline V gene. This CDR3 contains 13 residues. Here the CDR3 reads CASSEGRIYEQYF. CDR3 sequence (DNA): TGTGCCAGCAGTGAGGGACGGATCTACGAGCAGTACTTC.

In this sample, this clone turned up once. The chain combines TRBV3-1 (or the pseudogene TRBV3-2) with TRBJ1-4; D remains unclear. The CDR3 loop spans 16 amino acids. The germline V gene encodes CDR1 LGHDT and CDR2 YNNKEL (reference sequence). Trimming removed 1 base at V and 4 bases at J, with 13 bases between. For the CDR3, the DNA is TGTGCCAGCAGCCAAGGTATCGGCGGAGGTAATGAAAAACTGTTTTTT. Amino acid sequence: CASSQGIGGGNEKLFF.

The chain recombines TRBV7-2 with TRBJ1-4, with D possibly matching TRBD1 (5 bases). Germline CDR1 reads SGHTA; CDR2 reads FQGNSA. The germline V and J ends were trimmed by 5 bases and 8 bases, with 15 bases remaining between them. CDR3 length equals 14 residues. The CDR3 coding sequence is TGTGCCAGCAGCCCCCGTCAGGGACGCGAAAAACTGTTTTTT. It yields the protein CASSPRQGREKLFF. The full variable domain, its missing parts supplied by reference TRBV7-2 and TRBJ1-4, is GAGVSQSPSNKVTEKGKDVELRCDPISGHTALYWYRQSLGQGLEFLIYFQGNSAPDKSGLPSDRFSAERTGGSVSTLTIQRTQQEDSAVYLCASSPRQGREKLFFGSGTQLSVL.

The J gene is TRBJ2-1, the V gene TRBV18; D unclear. CDR3 length: 13 amino acids. Germline V gene data show CDR1 as KGHSH and CDR2 as LQKENI. Trimming removed 1 base from V and 6 bases from J, with 7 bases in between. CDR3 in DNA: TGTGCCAGCTCACCACTTTTCGGCAATGAGCAGTTCTTC. Its protein is CASSPLFGNEQFF.

The chain is built from TRBV12-3 or TRBV12-4 and TRBJ1-6; D unclear. The CDR3 runs to 12 residues. Between the trimmed V and J ends, which lost 2 bases and 12 bases, there was a span of 8 bases. The CDR3 nucleotides are TGTGCCAGCAGTTTACTGCGAAAACCCCTCCACTTT. Amino acid sequence: CASSLLRKPLHF.

The genes are TRBV28 and TRBJ1-5, with D hard to call. In germline, CDR1 is MDHEN, CDR2 SYDVKM. The ends were cut back, 6 bases at V and 0 bases at J, with 12 bases in the middle. This CDR3 has 15 residues. CDR3 DNA sequence: TGTGCCAGCAGACCCCGGGTCAGTAGCAATCAGCCCCAGCATTTT. This gives the protein CASRPRVSSNQPQHF.

This chain links TRBV11-2 with TRBJ2-2; D may be TRBD1 (6 bases). CDR1 and CDR2 (germline): SGHAT, FQNNGV. The CDR3 has 18 amino acids. V lost 4 bases, J lost 1 base, and 19 bases lay in between. CDR3 DNA sequence: TGTGCCAGCAGCTCAGCGATTGGGGGCGTGGGGAACACCGGGGAGCTGTTTTTT. Protein product: CASSSAIGGVGNTGELFF.

The chain has TRBV30 and TRBJ2-1, with D maybe TRBD2 (5 bases). V shed 5 bases and J shed 4 bases, with 9 bases lying between them. Germline-derived CDR1 and CDR2 are GTSNPN and SVGIG (reference sequence). The CDR3 has 12 residues. The CDR3 reads CAWQTTYNEQFF. The CDR3 DNA sequence: TGTGCCTGGCAGACTACTTACAATGAGCAGTTCTTC.

The chain is built from TRBV6-1 and TRBJ1-2; TRBD1 matches at 10 bases. The CDR3 spans 15 residues. V lost 3 bases to trimming and J lost 4 bases; unmatched junction nucleotides: 5. The germline gives CDR1 MNHNS, CDR2 SASEGT. The CDR3 sequence is CASSERTGGTYGYTF. The CDR3 region has the DNA TGTGCCAGCAGTGAGAGGACAGGGGGTACCTATGGCTACACCTTC.

The rearrangement uses TRBV4-1 and TRBJ1-1; D gene uncertain. V was shortened by 0 bases and J by 3 bases, with 11 bases between the two germline ends. Looked up from germline, CDR1 is MGHRA and CDR2 is YSYEKL. This CDR3 region has 15 residues. CDR3 sequence reads: CASSQDESVHTEAFF. CDR3 DNA: TGCGCCAGCAGCCAAGATGAGAGCGTTCACACTGAAGCTTTCTTT.

V usage is TRBV28 and J usage is TRBJ2-5; perhaps TRBD2 as D (5 bases). Looked up from germline, CDR1 is MDHEN and CDR2 is SYDVKM. Trimming shortened V by 7 bases and J by 6 bases, and 21 bases separated the two germline ends. This CDR3 contains 15 residues. The CDR3, as DNA: TGTGCCAGCACACCCCTACCCCCGGGGAGCAAGACCCAGTACTTC. Translating gives CASTPLPPGSKTQYF.

The chain carries TRBV15 and TRBJ2-5; TRBD2 matches at 11 bases. Germline trimming cut 1 base from V and 5 bases from J; bases unmatched to any gene: 15. The CDR3 runs 19 residues. Germline assignment: CDR1 LNHNV and CDR2 YYDKDF (reference sequence). The CDR3 region has the DNA TGTGCCACCAGCAGAGGGCGAACTAGCGGGGGCTCAAAGATGGAGACCCAGTACTTC. Translation gives CATSRGRTSGGSKMETQYF.

The count of this clone is one. The V gene is TRBV19, the J gene TRBJ2-1, with unresolved D. This CDR3 comprises 12 residues. The V gene's germline CDR1 is LNHDA and CDR2 SQIVND (reference sequence). V was shortened by 3 bases and J by 3 bases, with 3 bases between the two germline ends. The CDR3 region is CASSISYNEQFF. DNA of the CDR3: TGTGCCAGTAGTATCAGCTACAATGAGCAGTTCTTC.

This rearrangement joins TRBV27 to TRBJ2-7; D is unresolved. This CDR3 is 12 amino acids long. Per the germline V gene, CDR1 is MNHEY and CDR2 is SMNVEV (reference sequence). Trimming left V 6 bases short and J 3 bases short, with 9 bases between. The CDR3 loop reads CASRRTLYEQYF. The CDR3 DNA is TGTGCCAGCAGAAGAACCCTCTACGAGCAGTACTTC.

The gene calls are TRBV9 and TRBJ2-1, with D possibly TRBD2 on 6 matching bases. Per germline, CDR1 SGDLS and CDR2 YYNGEE. The CDR3 is 17 amino acids. V was cut by 6 bases and J by 2 bases, with 21 bases left in between. For the CDR3, the DNA is TGTGCCAGCACCAGAAGAGCGGGCTCCTTAACCTACAATGAGCAGTTCTTC. As protein: CASTRRAGSLTYNEQFF.

This clone was seen more than once but under ten times. This sequence joins TRBV7-9 and TRBJ2-2; the D is unclear. The CDR3 has 15 amino acids. Trimming removed 3 bases at V and 2 bases at J, with 10 bases between. Germline V gene sequence: CDR1 SEHNR, CDR2 FQNEAQ (reference sequence). The CDR3 coding sequence is TGTGCCAGCAGCTTGTTACGTGAAAACACCGGGGAGCTGTTTTTT. Translating it yields CASSLLRENTGELFF.

The chain uses TRBV4-1 and TRBJ1-1, with D unclear. The CDR3 has 14 residues. V lost 0 bases and J 1 base, leaving 6 bases between the germline ends. Germline assignment: CDR1 MGHRA and CDR2 YSYEKL. The CDR3 sequence: CASSQDSGNTEAFF. The CDR3, as DNA: TGCGCCAGCAGCCAAGATTCAGGGAACACTGAAGCTTTCTTT.